The 30 T cell receptor beta chains reported below all come from one sample, sequenced in a study of T cell changes during pregnancy in multiple sclerosis. Clones were sequenced by immunoSEQ multiplex PCR, and TCRdb holds only the in-frame ones, with some missing. The sample yields 95,000 to 110,000 clones, roughly 92% seen once. Sequenced here: peripheral blood, sampled after pregnancy. The receptors shown here come from a female donor with multiple sclerosis, enrolled in a pregnancy study.

The chain recombines TRBV7-2 with TRBJ1-1, with D possibly TRBD1 on 5 matching bases. The CDR3 is 14 residues long. Trimming took 4 bases from V and 0 from J, leaving 9 bases between them. Germline CDR1 reads SGHTA; CDR2 reads FQGNSA. The CDR3 loop is CASSSGPMNTEAFF. Here the CDR3 DNA reads TGTGCCAGCAGCTCAGGGCCCATGAACACTGAAGCTTTCTTT.

This chain uses TRBV7-8 with TRBJ2-1, with TRBD2 matching over 8 bases. Per the germline V gene, CDR1 is SGHVS and CDR2 is FQNEAQ. V dropped 8 bases and J dropped 5; count of bases not matched to a gene: 5. CDR3 size: 13 residues. The CDR3 loop is CASRGGTNNEQFF. DNA for the CDR3: TGTGCCAGCCGGGGGGGGACCAACAATGAGCAGTTCTTC.

The genes are TRBV27 and TRBJ2-1; 10 bases agree with TRBD1. Germline V gives CDR1 MNHEY, CDR2 SMNVEV (reference sequence). CDR3 length: 15 amino acids. J lost 3 bases, V lost 1 base, and 0 bases had no gene match. The DNA of the CDR3 is TGTGCCAGCAGTTTATGGACAGGGGGCTACAATGAGCAGTTCTTC. Residues: CASSLWTGGYNEQFF.

Comments on this clone: Other DNA sequences from this sample encode an identical CDR3 as well. The CDR3 loop is CASSPTGVNTEAFF. CDR3 nucleotides: TGTGCCAGCTCACCCACAGGGGTGAACACTGAAGCTTTCTTT. The V gene is TRBV18, the J gene TRBJ1-1; 7 nucleotides line up with TRBD1. With V trimmed by 3 bases and J by 0 bases, 1 base remained unmatched. CDR1 is KGHSH and CDR2 is LQKENI in the germline V gene. CDR3 length equals 14 residues.

The rearrangement joins TRBV28 to TRBJ1-5; the D gene is possibly TRBD1 (6 bases). Deletions cut 6 bases from V and 4 bases from J, with 16 bases between. CDR1 is MDHEN and CDR2 is SYDVKM in the germline V gene. The CDR3 covers 15 residues. The CDR3 DNA follows: TGTGCCAGCAGGACGCCGGGGGGCGGTAATCAGCCCCAGCATTTT. Translating gives CASRTPGGGNQPQHF.

V is TRBV7-8 and J is TRBJ1-1; 8 positions agree with TRBD1. The trim removed 5 bases at V and 1 base at J, leaving 6 bases unmatched. Germline values: CDR1 SGHVS, CDR2 FQNEAQ. The CDR3 runs to 15 residues. The CDR3 is CASSPRTGTNTEAFF. For the CDR3, the DNA is TGTGCCAGCAGCCCGCGGACAGGGACGAACACTGAAGCTTTCTTT.

The chain uses TRBV18 and TRBJ1-1, with D unresolved. Germline V lookup: CDR1 KGHSH, CDR2 LQKENI. CDR3 length equals 13 residues. V was shortened by 0 bases and J by 3 bases, with 5 bases between the two germline ends. CDR3 loop: CASSPPGHTEAFF. In DNA, the CDR3 is TGTGCCAGCTCACCACCGGGCCACACTGAAGCTTTCTTT.

The J gene is TRBJ1-3, the V gene TRBV11-2, with a possible D match to TRBD1 (6 bases). V was shortened by 0 bases and J by 0 bases, with 15 bases between the two germline ends. The CDR3 covers 18 residues. Germline V gene sequence: CDR1 SGHAT, CDR2 FQNNGV. CDR3 sequence: CASSLDRAIRGSGNTIYF. The CDR3 DNA reads TGTGCCAGCAGCTTAGATCGCGCAATCAGGGGCTCTGGAAACACCATATATTTT.

The chain carries TRBV20-1 and TRBJ2-1; 8 bases agree with TRBD2. Looked up from germline, CDR1 is DFQATT and CDR2 is SNEGSKA (reference sequence). J was trimmed by 14 bases and V by 2 bases; bases with no gene match: 2. CDR3 length: 10 residues. CDR3 region: CSARKGLEFF. The CDR3 region has the DNA TGCAGTGCTAGAAAGGGACTAGAGTTCTTC.

This clone was recorded once. This sequence joins TRBV10-3 and TRBJ2-2, with D possibly being TRBD2 (5 bases). Germline loops: CDR1 ENHRY, CDR2 SYGVKD. The CDR3 runs 15 residues. The V gene lost 0 bases and the J gene lost 6 bases, with 11 bases spanning the gap. This CDR3 is CAISESEALPGELFF. DNA of the CDR3: TGTGCCATCAGTGAGTCGGAGGCATTGCCCGGGGAGCTGTTTTTT.

The V call is TRBV13, the J call TRBJ2-7; the D gene is possibly TRBD2 (7 bases). Trimming took off 0 bases at V and 5 bases at J, with 14 bases between the two ends. This CDR3 region has 15 residues. CDR1 is PRHDT and CDR2 is FYEKMQ in the germline V gene (reference sequence). The CDR3 spells CASSLGGTSGDEQYF. Written as DNA, the CDR3 is TGTGCCAGCAGCTTAGGAGGGACAAGCGGGGACGAGCAGTACTTC.

The chain uses TRBV28 and TRBJ2-1; D might be TRBD2 (5 bases). The CDR3 spans 11 residues. Per the germline V gene, CDR1 is MDHEN and CDR2 is SYDVKM. V was cut by 3 bases and J by 9 bases, with 6 bases left in between. CDR3 sequence reads: CASSLEVEQFF. The CDR3 DNA reads TGTGCCAGCAGTTTGGAGGTTGAGCAGTTCTTC.

The J gene is TRBJ1-6, the V gene TRBV7-8; 7 positions agree with TRBD1. V was clipped by 5 bases and J by 0 bases; unmatched bases: 4. The CDR3 is 16 amino acids. CDR1 and CDR2 (germline): SGHVS, FQNEAQ. The CDR3 DNA is TGTGCCAGCAGCGAACAGGGGAGCTCCTATAATTCACCCCTCCACTTT. Translation: CASSEQGSSYNSPLHF.

V and J are TRBV18 and TRBJ1-2; 7 nucleotides line up with TRBD1. This CDR3 is 13 amino acids long. Unmatched junction bases numbered 6, after V lost 3 bases and J lost 8 bases. Germline CDR1 is KGHSH and CDR2 is LQKENI. CDR3 DNA: TGTGCCAGCTCACCGGAGGGGGCGCGGGGCTACACCTTC. Translating gives CASSPEGARGYTF.

This clone was detected once. The chain has TRBV28 and TRBJ2-7; D gene unclear. Germline CDR1 and CDR2: MDHEN and SYDVKM. The CDR3 is 13 residues long. V lost 3 bases and J 1 base, leaving 7 bases between the germline ends. The chain's CDR3 is CASSFSRSYEQYF. The DNA of the CDR3 is TGTGCCAGCAGTTTTTCGCGGTCCTACGAGCAGTACTTC. The full variable domain, with the rest looked up from reference TRBV28 and TRBJ2-7, is DVKVTQSSRYLVKRTGEKVFLECVQDMDHENMFWYRQDPGLGLRLIYFSYDVKMKEKGDIPEGYSVSREKKERFSLILESASTNQTSMYLCASSFSRSYEQYFGPGTRLTVT.

The chain joins TRBV30 to TRBJ2-3; 7 bases fit TRBD2. CDR3 length equals 14 residues. The germline V gene has CDR1 GTSNPN and CDR2 SVGIG (reference sequence). V was pared by 1 base and J by 4 bases, with 5 bases of the junction left unmatched. CDR3 amino acids: CAWSAGRGADTQYF. Here the CDR3 DNA reads TGTGCCTGGAGTGCGGGGAGGGGTGCAGATACGCAGTATTTT.

This chain joins TRBV25-1 and TRBJ1-5, with TRBD1 as a possible D gene (6 bases). Germline V gives CDR1 MGHDK, CDR2 SYGVNS. This CDR3 has 15 residues. Trimming left V 1 base short and J 6 bases short, with 13 bases between. As DNA, the CDR3 is TGTGCCAGCAGTGAATCCACAGGGATGGGTCAGCCCCAGCATTTT. Translated: CASSESTGMGQPQHF.

The V gene is TRBV2, the J gene TRBJ1-2; D is perhaps TRBD1 (5 bases). This CDR3 region has 15 residues. The V gene's germline CDR1 is SNHLY and CDR2 FYNNEI. Trimming stripped 9 bases from V and 5 bases from J, with 22 bases between. In nucleotides, the CDR3 is TGTGCCAGTCTCCGGGACCGCGTGGGGGGGTATGGCTACACCTTC. Translation gives CASLRDRVGGYGYTF.

This chain links TRBV9 with TRBJ2-1; 9 bases are a match to TRBD1. The CDR3 is 15 residues long. Germline-derived CDR1 and CDR2 are SGDLS and YYNGEE. Trimming removed 1 base from V and 4 bases from J; junction bases left unmatched: 3. DNA for the CDR3: TGTGCCAGCAGCGTATCCGGGACAGGGTACAATGAGCAGTTCTTC. Its translation: CASSVSGTGYNEQFF.

J is TRBJ2-3 and V is TRBV29-1, with D maybe TRBD1 (5 bases). V lost 0 bases, J lost 10 bases, and 8 bases lay in between. Germline lookup yields CDR1 SQVTM and CDR2 ANQGSEA. The CDR3 totals 11 residues. CDR3 amino acids: CSVEDRVAQYF. CDR3 coding DNA: TGCAGCGTTGAAGACAGGGTTGCGCAGTATTTT.

This rearrangement joins TRBV5-1 to TRBJ2-7, with 7 bases lining up with TRBD2. This CDR3 is built from 14 residues. The junction had 8 bases not matched to a gene; V was cut back by 8 bases and J by 0 bases. CDR1 and CDR2 (germline): SGHRS, YFSETQ. The CDR3 coding sequence is TGCGCCAGTCGAATTCGCGGGAGCTCCTACGAGCAGTACTTC. Its translation is CASRIRGSSYEQYF.

The DNA for the CDR3 is TGTGCCAGCAGTAAACTCCACGAGCAGTACTTC. It yields the protein CASSKLHEQYF. The chain has TRBV11-1 and TRBJ2-7; D is unresolved. From germline, CDR1 is SGHAT and CDR2 FQDESV (reference sequence). This CDR3 comprises 11 residues. V shed 6 bases and J shed 5 bases, with 8 bases lying between them.

The J gene is TRBJ2-7, the V gene TRBV4-2, with a possible D match to TRBD2 (5 bases). Trimming cost V 4 bases and J 7 bases, with 17 bases left between them. The germline V gene encodes CDR1 LGHNA and CDR2 YNFKEQ. CDR3 length equals 14 residues. The CDR3 DNA sequence: TGTGCCAGCAGCCTCGCGCCCCAGACGGGAGAGCAGTACTTC. This translates into CASSLAPQTGEQYF.

The chain couples TRBV5-1 to TRBJ2-7; TRBD2 matches 7 bases. The V and J ends lost 0 bases and 3 bases, in that order; junction bases with no gene match: 6. Germline V gene sequence: CDR1 SGHRS, CDR2 YFSETQ. The CDR3 totals 15 residues. As DNA, the CDR3 is TGCGCCAGCAGCTTGGTGTCTAGCGGAGGCTACGAGCAGTACTTC. As protein: CASSLVSSGGYEQYF.

The table lists this clone with a few counts. The chain carries TRBV29-1 and TRBJ1-4, with TRBD1 identical over 7 bases. CDR1 is SQVTM and CDR2 is ANQGSEA in the germline V gene. V lost 6 bases, J lost 4 bases, and 5 bases stayed unmatched. The CDR3 consists of 13 residues. This CDR3 reads CSVLDRDNEKLFF. CDR3 nucleotides: TGCAGCGTCCTCGACAGGGATAATGAAAAACTGTTTTTT. The full variable domain, rest sourced from reference TRBV29-1 and TRBJ1-4, is SAVISQKPSRDICQRGTSLTIQCQVDSQVTMMFWYRQQPGQSLTLIATANQGSEATYESGFVIDKFPISRPNLTFSTLTVSNMSPEDSSIYLCSVLDRDNEKLFFGSGTQLSVL.

The chain employs TRBV10-2 and TRBJ2-1; TRBD1 might be the D (6 bases). This CDR3 is built from 14 residues. Between the trimmed V and J ends, which lost 8 bases and 4 bases, there was a span of 15 bases. CDR1 WSHSY and CDR2 SAAADI come from the germline V gene. Written as DNA, the CDR3 is TGCGCCAGCCAGGGGATCCGGCCTTACAATGAGCAGTTCTTC. Translated: CASQGIRPYNEQFF.

This clone showed up just once. This rearrangement joins TRBV6-5 to TRBJ2-6; D is unresolved. Trimming pared 0 bases from V and 1 base from J, leaving 7 bases between. CDR3 size: 16 residues. The germline CDR1 and CDR2 sequences are MNHEY and SVGAGI. CDR3 protein: CASSYSASSGANVLTF. As DNA, the CDR3 is TGTGCCAGCAGTTACTCGGCCTCTTCTGGGGCCAACGTCCTGACTTTC.

J is TRBJ2-7 and V is TRBV5-1; D remains ambiguous. The CDR3 contains 16 residues. V lost 2 bases and J lost 6, with 21 bases in between. CDR1 is SGHRS, CDR2 YFSETQ, per germline. CDR3 sequence reads: CASSFGLSSQLGEQYF. Here the CDR3 DNA reads TGCGCCAGCAGCTTTGGGCTCTCCAGTCAGTTGGGCGAGCAGTACTTC. Drawing the rest from reference TRBV5-1 and TRBJ2-7, the complete variable domain is KAGVTQTPRYLIKTRGQQVTLSCSPISGHRSVSWYQQTPGQGLQFLFEYFSETQRNKGNFPGRFSGRQFSNSRSEMNVSTLELGDSALYLCASSFGLSSQLGEQYFGPGTRLTVT.

The CDR3 bases are TGTGCCAGCAGCGGGGGACAGGGATCAACTAATGAAAAACTGTTTTTT. It specifies CASSGGQGSTNEKLFF. The chain carries TRBV7-2 and TRBJ1-4; 9 nucleotides line up with TRBD1. Trimming cost V 5 bases and J 0 bases; bases outside gene matches: 4. The CDR3 spans 16 residues. CDR1 and CDR2 (germline): SGHTA, FQGNSA.

The chain carries TRBV29-1 and TRBJ1-4; D is perhaps TRBD1 (5 bases). The V gene's germline CDR1 is SQVTM and CDR2 ANQGSEA. With 4 bases removed from V and 6 bases from J, the gap between germline ends came to 12 bases. The CDR3 loop spans 13 amino acids. The CDR3 sequence is CSVGGPADEKLFF. In nucleotides, the CDR3 is TGCAGCGTTGGGGGCCCAGCTGATGAAAAACTGTTTTTT.